This T cell receptor (beta chain) was sequenced during a study of control samples from healthy donors and cancer patients. Profiled with immunoSEQ multiplex PCR; TCRdb holds only in-frame clones, not every one. The sample yields some 100,000 clones, roughly 90% seen once. This clone was seen a single time. The CDR3 is made up of 18 amino acids. Trimming cost V 7 bases and J 1 base, with 25 bases left between them. Per the germline V gene, CDR1 is MGHRA and CDR2 is YSYEKL. The sequence was obtained from a man aged 25-45 years in good health. This chain connects TRBV4-1 to TRBJ1-1; D is possibly TRBD1 (6 bases). Sequenced material: blood. The CDR3 region has the DNA TGCGCCAGCAAAACCCTCGGTGGGGGCTACGATCAGAACACTGAAGCTTTCTTT. Translating gives CASKTLGGGYDQNTEAFF.